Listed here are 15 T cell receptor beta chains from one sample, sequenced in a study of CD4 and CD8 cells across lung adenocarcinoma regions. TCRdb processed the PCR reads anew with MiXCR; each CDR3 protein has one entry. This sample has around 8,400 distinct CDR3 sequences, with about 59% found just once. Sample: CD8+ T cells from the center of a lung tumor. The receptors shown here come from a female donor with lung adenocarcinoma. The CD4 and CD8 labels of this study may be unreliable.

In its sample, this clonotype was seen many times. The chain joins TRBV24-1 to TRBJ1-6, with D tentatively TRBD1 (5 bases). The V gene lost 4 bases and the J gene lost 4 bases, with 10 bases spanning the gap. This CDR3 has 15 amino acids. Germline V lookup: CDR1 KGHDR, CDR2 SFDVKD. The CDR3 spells CATSDSTVYNSPLHF. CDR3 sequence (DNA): TGTGCCACCAGTGACTCGACAGTTTATAATTCACCCCTCCACTTT.

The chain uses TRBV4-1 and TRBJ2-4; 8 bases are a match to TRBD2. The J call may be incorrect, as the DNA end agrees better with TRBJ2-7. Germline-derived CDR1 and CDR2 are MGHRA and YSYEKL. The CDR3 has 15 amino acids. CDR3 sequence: CASSQGRGDSYEQYF. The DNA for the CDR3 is TGCGCCAGCAGCCAGGGGCGGGGGGACTCCTACGAGCAGTACTTC.

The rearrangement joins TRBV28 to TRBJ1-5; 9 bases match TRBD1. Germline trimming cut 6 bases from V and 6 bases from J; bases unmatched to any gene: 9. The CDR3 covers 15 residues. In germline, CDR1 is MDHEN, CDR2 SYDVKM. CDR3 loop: CASSPPGQGRQPQHF. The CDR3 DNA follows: TGTGCCAGCAGCCCCCCGGGACAGGGACGTCAGCCCCAGCATTTT.

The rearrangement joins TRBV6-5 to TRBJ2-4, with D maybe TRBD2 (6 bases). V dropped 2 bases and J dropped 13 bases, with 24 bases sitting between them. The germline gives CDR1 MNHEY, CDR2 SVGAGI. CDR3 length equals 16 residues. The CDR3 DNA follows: TGTGCCAGCAGTTACGGGGGAGCGGGTGCCAAAAACACGCAGTACTTC. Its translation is CASSYGGAGAKNTQYF.

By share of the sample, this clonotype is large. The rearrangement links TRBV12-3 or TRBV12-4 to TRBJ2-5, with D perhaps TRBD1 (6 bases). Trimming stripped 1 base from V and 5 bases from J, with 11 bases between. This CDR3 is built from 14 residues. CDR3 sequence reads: CASSLVQGRETQYF. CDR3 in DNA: TGTGCCAGCAGTTTAGTTCAGGGGCGGGAGACCCAGTACTTC.

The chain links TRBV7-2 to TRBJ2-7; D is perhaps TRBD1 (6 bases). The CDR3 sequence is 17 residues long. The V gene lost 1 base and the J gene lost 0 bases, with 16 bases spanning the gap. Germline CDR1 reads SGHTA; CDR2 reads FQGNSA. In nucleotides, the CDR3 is TGTGCCAGCAGCTTAGGGAAACCGGGACAAACCTCCTACGAGCAGTACTTC. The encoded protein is CASSLGKPGQTSYEQYF.

The CDR3 bases are TGTGCCAGCACGTCGCCTAGGGTGGGAGATACGCAGTATTTT. Amino acids: CASTSPRVGDTQYF. V and J are TRBV7-2 and TRBJ2-3; D is undetermined. This CDR3 is 14 amino acids long. V gave up 7 bases and J gave up 5 bases, with 16 bases separating them. Germline CDR1 reads SGHTA; CDR2 reads FQGNSA.

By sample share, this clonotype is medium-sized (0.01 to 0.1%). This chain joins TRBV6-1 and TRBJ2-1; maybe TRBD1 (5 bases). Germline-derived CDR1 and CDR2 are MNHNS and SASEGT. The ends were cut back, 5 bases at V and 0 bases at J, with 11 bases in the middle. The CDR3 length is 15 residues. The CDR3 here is CASSQGENSYNEQFF. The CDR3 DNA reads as TGTGCCAGCAGTCAAGGGGAAAACTCCTACAATGAGCAGTTCTTC.

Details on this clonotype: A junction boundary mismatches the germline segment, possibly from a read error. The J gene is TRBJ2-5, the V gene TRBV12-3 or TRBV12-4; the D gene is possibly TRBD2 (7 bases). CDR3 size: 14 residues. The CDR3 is CASSGGGAEDTQYF. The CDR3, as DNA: TGTGCGAGCAGTGGTGGGGGGGCCGAAGATACCCAGTACTTT.

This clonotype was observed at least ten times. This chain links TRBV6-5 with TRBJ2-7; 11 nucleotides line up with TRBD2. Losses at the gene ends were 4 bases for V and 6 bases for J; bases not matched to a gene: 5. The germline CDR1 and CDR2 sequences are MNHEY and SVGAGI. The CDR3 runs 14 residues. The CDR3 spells CASSLTSGETEQYF. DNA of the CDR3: TGTGCCAGCAGTTTGACTAGCGGGGAAACCGAGCAGTACTTC.

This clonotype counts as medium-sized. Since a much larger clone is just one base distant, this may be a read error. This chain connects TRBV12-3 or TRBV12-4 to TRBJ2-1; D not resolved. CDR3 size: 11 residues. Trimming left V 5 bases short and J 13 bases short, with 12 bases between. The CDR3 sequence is CASSPGETQFF. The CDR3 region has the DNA TGTGCCAGCAGTCCAGGAGAGACCCAGTTCTTC.

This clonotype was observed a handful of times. The CDR3 DNA reads TGTGCCAGCAGCTTGTCCTCCTCTGGGGAGACCCAGTACTTC. It is translated as CASSLSSSGETQYF. The chain carries TRBV13 and TRBJ2-1, with no clear D. The DNA end is a closer match to TRBJ2-5, so the J assignment may be wrong. Germline CDR1 reads PRHDT; CDR2 reads FYEKMQ (reference sequence). The CDR3 extends over 14 amino acids.

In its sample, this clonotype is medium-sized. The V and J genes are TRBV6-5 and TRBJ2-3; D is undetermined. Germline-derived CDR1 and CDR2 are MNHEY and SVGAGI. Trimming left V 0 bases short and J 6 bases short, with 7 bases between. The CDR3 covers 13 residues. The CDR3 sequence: CASSYSLADTQYF. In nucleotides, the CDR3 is TGTGCCAGCAGTTACTCCTTAGCCGATACGCAGTATTTT.

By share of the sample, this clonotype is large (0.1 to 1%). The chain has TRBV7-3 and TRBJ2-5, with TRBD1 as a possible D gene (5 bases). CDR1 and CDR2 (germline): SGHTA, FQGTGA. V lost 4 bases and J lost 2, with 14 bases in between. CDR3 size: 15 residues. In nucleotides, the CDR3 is TGTGCCAGCAGCTCGACAGCCGGGTCACAAGAGACCCAGTACTTC. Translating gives CASSSTAGSQETQYF.

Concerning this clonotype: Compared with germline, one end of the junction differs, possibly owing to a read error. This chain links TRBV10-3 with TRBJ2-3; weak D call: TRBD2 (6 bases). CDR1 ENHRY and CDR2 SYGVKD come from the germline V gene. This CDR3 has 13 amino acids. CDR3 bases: TGTGCCTCGACTCCGGGAGCCAAAGACACGCAGTATTTC. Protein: CASTPGAKDTQYF.